This T cell receptor (beta chain) was sequenced for a study of OX40 agonist ivuxolimab in advanced cancers. On the study more broadly: Treatment of patients was with ivuxolimab, an agonistic anti-OX40 (CD134) antibody. Regarding the study as a whole: Among the lowest peripheral clonal expansion occurred in 0.1-3.0 mg/kg partial responders.

As to this clone: Its target is not known.

Repertoires were generated with immunoSEQ multiplex PCR, while TCRdb's copy carries only in-frame clones and drops some. This table has some 64,000 clones, around 90% appearing once. Germline V gives CDR1 MGHRA, CDR2 YSYEKL. Trimming took off 0 bases at V and 13 bases at J, with 10 bases between the two ends. This CDR3 spans 12 amino acids. This TCR came from an adult with an advanced solid tumor such as melanoma, head and neck, liver or kidney cancer. This specimen was CD4+ or CD8+ T cells sorted from blood, taken in a trial of the OX40 agonist ivuxolimab. The chain recombines TRBV4-1 with TRBJ2-1; no reliable D call. CDR3 sequence reads: CASSQDSRNQFF. CDR3 coding DNA: TGCGCCAGCAGCCAAGATAGCCGGAACCAGTTCTTC.